The 21 T cell receptor beta chains given below trace back to one sample, sequenced in a study of blood T cells in healthy people across ages. The authors ran a second PCR of about 6 to 11 cycles using a sample-barcoded 5' primer and a J-beta primer mix. A single record per CDR3 protein comes from TCRdb applying MiXCR to the 5' RACE reads. The repertoire holds about 570,000 distinct CDR3 sequences, with about 27% as singletons. These data are also associated with another study on T cells of mothers and their children.

Sample: blood. These receptors were obtained from a boy aged 2-15 years in good health.

About this clonotype: The final CDR3 position lacks the conserved phenylalanine or tryptophan, pointing to a likely read error. V is TRBV29-1 and J is TRBJ2-3; 8 bases line up with TRBD2. Germline trimming cut 4 bases from V and 6 bases from J; bases unmatched to any gene: 12. This CDR3 has 15 residues. The germline gives CDR1 SQVTM, CDR2 ANQGSEA. Here the CDR3 DNA reads TGCAGCGTTGCCTACTTCGCGGGGGGTTTGGATACGCAGTATTCT. Protein sequence: CSVAYFAGGLDTQYS.

This clonotype was observed a few times. J is TRBJ2-5 and V is TRBV12-3 or TRBV12-4; no clear D gene. Judging by the DNA end, TRBJ2-7 fits better; the J call may be wrong. This CDR3 contains 11 residues. In DNA form, the CDR3 reads TGTGCCAGCGGTGAGTCCTACGAGCAGTACTTC. Amino acids: CASGESYEQYF.

The chain joins TRBV29-1 to TRBJ2-3; 7 nucleotides line up with TRBD1. Germline V gene lookup returns CDR1 SQVTM and CDR2 ANQGSEA. The CDR3 covers 14 residues. V lost 1 base and J lost 5; bases outside the gene matches: 6. The CDR3 DNA reads TGCAGCGTTGAAGGGGTAGGGGGCATAGATACGCAGTATTTT. Translated, it gives CSVEGVGGIDTQYF.

V gene TRBV29-1 combines with J gene TRBJ1-2; perhaps TRBD1 as D (6 bases). The CDR3 runs to 15 residues. The germline V and J ends were trimmed by 5 bases and 8 bases, with 24 bases remaining between them. Per the germline V gene, CDR1 is SQVTM and CDR2 is ANQGSEA. CDR3 in amino acids: CSVIGWGPQGVGYTF. The CDR3 nucleotides are TGCAGCGTTATTGGGTGGGGGCCCCAGGGCGTCGGCTACACCTTC.

A few counts support this clonotype. The chain uses TRBV11-2 and TRBJ2-2, with TRBD1 matching 7 bases. In germline, CDR1 is SGHAT, CDR2 FQNNGV. The CDR3 has 15 amino acids. V lost 4 bases to trimming and J lost 3 bases; unmatched junction nucleotides: 5. In DNA, the CDR3 is TGTGCCAGCAGCTCTACAGGGGTTTACACCGGGGAGCTGTTTTTT. As protein: CASSSTGVYTGELFF.

This clonotype was seen a handful of times. The rearrangement links TRBV7-2 to TRBJ2-7, with TRBD1 matching over 10 bases. V gave up 6 bases and J gave up 4 bases; unmatched junction bases: 9. The CDR3 has 15 amino acids. Looked up from germline, CDR1 is SGHTA and CDR2 is FQGNSA. The CDR3 spells CASSTKGTGVYEQYF. The CDR3 DNA sequence: TGTGCCAGCAGTACCAAAGGGACAGGGGTGTACGAGCAGTACTTC. Full variable domain (rest looked up from reference TRBV7-2 and TRBJ2-7): GAGVSQSPSNKVTEKGKDVELRCDPISGHTALYWYRQSLGQGLEFLIYFQGNSAPDKSGLPSDRFSAERTGGSVSTLTIQRTQQEDSAVYLCASSTKGTGVYEQYFGPGTRLTVT.

The V and J genes are TRBV6-5 and TRBJ1-1; D gene unclear. The CDR3 loop spans 15 amino acids. CDR1 and CDR2 from the germline V gene are MNHEY and SVGAGI. The germline V and J ends were trimmed by 7 bases and 5 bases, with 20 bases remaining between them. As DNA, the CDR3 is TGTGCCAGCACCCCAGGAGGCGGCCTGGGGACTGAAGCTTTCTTT. It is translated as CASTPGGGLGTEAFF.

The chain links TRBV3-1 to TRBJ2-7; 9 bases are shared with TRBD1. Trimming took 6 bases from V and 2 from J; bases not matched to a gene: 5. This CDR3 has 14 residues. CDR1 is LGHDT and CDR2 is YNNKEL in the germline V gene (reference sequence). CDR3 sequence reads: CASRGDRDPYEQYF. The CDR3 DNA sequence: TGTGCCAGCAGGGGGGACAGGGATCCCTACGAGCAGTACTTC.

This clonotype came up a few times. The chain carries TRBV15 and TRBJ1-2; maybe TRBD1 (5 bases). CDR1 is LNHNV, CDR2 YYDKDF, per germline (reference sequence). The CDR3 length is 12 residues. The V and J ends lost 3 bases and 8 bases respectively, with 10 bases between them. The CDR3 DNA reads as TGTGCCACCAGCAGGCGAGGGGAGGGCTACACCTTC. Protein sequence: CATSRRGEGYTF.

The chain has TRBV9 and TRBJ2-5; 7 nucleotides line up with TRBD2. The CDR3 is made up of 15 amino acids. V shed 4 bases and J 7 bases; nucleotides not matched to a gene: 13. Germline CDR1 and CDR2: SGDLS and YYNGEE. The chain's CDR3 is CASSSPQAGDVTQYF. CDR3 DNA sequence: TGTGCCAGCAGCTCCCCTCAGGCGGGAGACGTGACCCAGTACTTC.

This clonotype was detected only a few times. The junction does not match germline at one end; this may be a read error. This sequence joins TRBV20-1 and TRBJ2-6, with D possibly being TRBD1 (5 bases). The germline CDR1 and CDR2 sequences are DFQATT and SNEGSKA (reference sequence). The CDR3 is made up of 14 amino acids. The CDR3 nucleotides are TGCAGTGCTAGAGAAGGGTCTGGGGCCAACGCCCTGACTTTC. It codes for CSAREGSGANALTF.

The rearrangement links TRBV7-2 to TRBJ2-5; tentatively, D is TRBD1 (5 bases). The CDR3 has 14 amino acids. Germline V gene sequence: CDR1 SGHTA, CDR2 FQGNSA. Deletions cut 1 base from V and 11 bases from J, with 17 bases between. The CDR3 loop reads CASSLGGSTQEQYF. The CDR3 DNA sequence: TGTGCCAGCAGCTTAGGGGGCTCCACCCAGGAGCAGTACTTC. Supplemented by reference TRBV7-2 and TRBJ2-5, the full variable domain reads GAGVSQSPSNKVTEKGKDVELRCDPISGHTALYWYRQSLGQGLEFLIYFQGNSAPDKSGLPSDRFSAERTGGSVSTLTIQRTQQEDSAVYLCASSLGGSTQEQYFGPGTRLLVL.

V and J are TRBV20-1 and TRBJ2-5; TRBD2 aligns across 9 bases. The V gene end was trimmed by 8 bases and the J gene end by 1 base; junction bases not matched to a gene: 11. The CDR3 runs to 15 residues. From germline, CDR1 is DFQATT and CDR2 SNEGSKA (reference sequence). CDR3 nucleotides: TGCAGTTTGAAGCTCGGACTAGCGAGCCAAGAGACCCAGTACTTC. It encodes CSLKLGLASQETQYF.

The chain has TRBV20-1 and TRBJ2-5; 9 nucleotides line up with TRBD2. Germline CDR1 is DFQATT and CDR2 is SNEGSKA (reference sequence). J was trimmed by 2 bases and V by 1 base; bases with no gene match: 5. The CDR3 extends over 15 amino acids. The CDR3 DNA is TGCAGTGCTAGAGGGTGGCGGGGGGGACAAGAGACCCAGTACTTC. Its protein product is CSARGWRGGQETQYF.

This clonotype has a handful of counts. This CDR3 is CASSQEGTGGTEAFF. The CDR3 DNA sequence: TGTGCCAGCAGCCAAGAAGGGACAGGGGGGACTGAAGCTTTCTTT. The rearrangement uses TRBV3-1 and TRBJ1-1, with 11 nucleotides matching TRBD1. This CDR3 has 15 amino acids. V shed 0 bases and J 5 bases; nucleotides not matched to a gene: 2. Looked up from germline, CDR1 is LGHDT and CDR2 is YNNKEL (reference sequence).

This clonotype was counted between two and nine times. V gene TRBV20-1 combines with J gene TRBJ1-4, with TRBD1 as a possible D gene (6 bases). Germline loops: CDR1 DFQATT, CDR2 SNEGSKA (reference sequence). The V end lost 3 bases, the J end lost 7 bases, and 12 bases lay between the germline ends. CDR3 size: 13 residues. The CDR3 sequence: CSARKKGGEKLFF. CDR3 bases: TGCAGTGCTAGGAAGAAGGGGGGTGAAAAACTGTTTTTT.

This clonotype is a singleton in its sample. The chain's CDR3 is CASTNGGRNTEAFF. The CDR3 region has the DNA TGTGCCAGCACTAATGGGGGGAGGAACACTGAAGCTTTCTTT. The rearrangement joins TRBV6-2 or TRBV6-3 to TRBJ1-1; weak D call: TRBD1 (5 bases). Looked up from germline, CDR1 is MNHEY and CDR2 is SVGEGT. The CDR3 covers 14 residues. With 7 bases removed from V and 1 base from J, the gap between germline ends came to 13 bases.

The chain uses TRBV19 and TRBJ1-1; 7 bases map to TRBD1. This CDR3 region has 11 residues. From germline, CDR1 is LNHDA and CDR2 SQIVND (reference sequence). J lost 9 bases, V lost 6 bases, and 4 bases had no gene match. CDR3 loop: CASSRDRQAFF. The CDR3 DNA is TGTGCCAGTAGCCGGGACAGACAAGCTTTCTTT.

V usage is TRBV6-6 and J usage is TRBJ2-3; 13 nucleotides match TRBD2. The CDR3 loop spans 15 amino acids. CDR1 and CDR2 from the germline V gene are MNHNY and SVGAGI (reference sequence). V was pared by 2 bases and J by 6 bases, with 2 bases of the junction left unmatched. The CDR3 nucleotides are TGTGCCAGCAGTTACACTAGCGGGGGGGCCGATACGCAGTATTTT. This encodes CASSYTSGGADTQYF.

This chain links TRBV15 with TRBJ2-3; 11 nucleotides match TRBD2. From germline, CDR1 is LNHNV and CDR2 YYDKDF (reference sequence). Trimming took 0 bases from V and 2 from J; bases not matched to a gene: 1. This CDR3 spans 16 amino acids. The CDR3 nucleotides read TGTGCCACCAGCAGAGAACTAGCGGGAGTCACAGATACGCAGTATTTT. Its translation is CATSRELAGVTDTQYF.

This clonotype was counted a few times. The chain is built from TRBV7-9 and TRBJ2-5; 7 nucleotides match TRBD1. The better agreement between TRBJ2-7 and the DNA end casts doubt on the J call. Germline lookup yields CDR1 SEHNR and CDR2 FQNEAQ (reference sequence). The CDR3 covers 15 residues. CDR3 sequence (DNA): TGTGCCAGCAGCGTTGACAGGGTGAGGCCCTACGAGCAGTACTTC. It yields the protein CASSVDRVRPYEQYF.